These 18 T cell receptor beta chains originate from one sample sequenced in a study of T cells in Graves' hyperthyroidism and ophthalmopathy. RNA transcripts were the template for amplifying TCR beta CDR3 regions. A first-round RT-PCR of the TCR CDR3 used the HTBI primer set. One entry per CDR3 protein, called by TCRdb with MiXCR from the multiplex PCR reads. The repertoire holds a few hundred thousand distinct CDR3 sequences, approximately 44% seen once, with roughly 19% in the top ten. The sample was peripheral blood or thyroid tissue (not recorded which). The receptors shown here come from an adult woman with Graves' disease, either hyperthyroidism or ophthalmopathy (not recorded which).

J is TRBJ1-2 and V is TRBV9; no firm D call. Germline V lookup: CDR1 SGDLS, CDR2 YYNGEE. V was trimmed by 0 bases and J by 2 bases, leaving 14 bases between them. CDR3 length: 16 residues. CDR3 bases: TGTGCCAGCAGCGTAGTGGCTTCTCCGGGGAACTATGGCTACACCTTC. It specifies CASSVVASPGNYGYTF.

This clonotype was recorded at least ten times. V and J are TRBV5-1 and TRBJ1-1; D gene ambiguous. Germline CDR1 reads SGHRS; CDR2 reads YFSETQ. V lost 0 bases and J lost 2, with 5 bases in between. The CDR3 contains 13 residues. This CDR3 is CASSLVVNTEAFF. In DNA, the CDR3 is TGCGCCAGCAGCTTGGTGGTTAACACTGAAGCTTTCTTT.

A note on this clonotype: One end of the junction does not line up with germline, which may come from a read error. This chain links TRBV7-2 with TRBJ2-5; tentatively, D is TRBD1 (6 bases). CDR1 and CDR2 from the germline V gene are SGHTA and FQGNSA. The CDR3 sequence is 14 residues long. CDR3 DNA sequence: TGTGCCAGCAGCTTGGGGGTAGGGGGAGAGACCCGGTACTTC. Translated, it gives CASSLGVGGETRYF.

Ten or more counts support this clonotype. The gene calls are TRBV4-1 and TRBJ2-6; 11 bases agree with TRBD1. The ends lost 4 bases at V and 3 bases at J; junction bases unmatched: 5. Germline V gene lookup returns CDR1 MGHRA and CDR2 YSYEKL. This CDR3 is built from 17 residues. CDR3 sequence: CASSPGTGGFGANVLTF. Here the CDR3 DNA reads TGCGCCAGCAGCCCCGGGACAGGGGGATTTGGGGCCAACGTCCTGACTTTC.

This clonotype was seen at least ten times. The rearrangement links TRBV6-1 to TRBJ2-7; TRBD1 aligns across 12 bases. V shed 3 bases, J shed 5 bases, and the junction held 11 bases outside the gene matches. The CDR3 runs 17 residues. Looked up from germline, CDR1 is MNHNS and CDR2 is SASEGT. CDR3 in amino acids: CASSDVWAGQGADEQYF. The CDR3 region has the DNA TGTGCCAGCAGTGACGTCTGGGCGGGACAGGGGGCGGACGAGCAGTACTTC.

This clonotype was seen at least ten times. The V call is TRBV29-1, the J call TRBJ2-7; 10 nucleotides agree with TRBD2. Looked up from germline, CDR1 is SQVTM and CDR2 is ANQGSEA. V lost 2 bases, J lost 4 bases, and 8 bases stayed unmatched. This CDR3 contains 15 residues. The CDR3 DNA is TGCAGCGTTGAACTAGCGGGGGATACTACTTACGAGCAGTACTTC. Protein product: CSVELAGDTTYEQYF.

V gene TRBV29-1 combines with J gene TRBJ1-2; D unclear. V gave up 4 bases and J gave up 1 base, with 10 bases separating them. The CDR3 is 13 amino acids. Looked up from germline, CDR1 is SQVTM and CDR2 is ANQGSEA. The CDR3 DNA sequence: TGCAGCGTTGTTGCGGTGGGTAACTATGGCTACACCTTC. Its translation: CSVVAVGNYGYTF.

The chain has TRBV29-1 and TRBJ2-2; weak D call: TRBD1 (5 bases). Germline-derived CDR1 and CDR2 are SQVTM and ANQGSEA. V was shortened by 2 bases and J by 7 bases, with 14 bases between the two germline ends. The CDR3 contains 14 residues. This chain's CDR3 is CSVESLDDSGELFF. CDR3 nucleotides: TGCAGCGTTGAATCACTCGACGACAGCGGGGAGCTGTTTTTT.

This clonotype has at least ten counts. This chain connects TRBV19 to TRBJ1-5; D is unresolved. The CDR3 sequence is 12 residues long. Trimming removed 3 bases at V and 4 bases at J, with 4 bases between. The germline gives CDR1 LNHDA, CDR2 SQIVND (reference sequence). The CDR3 protein is CASSIINQPQHF. The CDR3 DNA is TGTGCCAGTAGTATTATAAATCAGCCCCAGCATTTT.

The V and J genes are TRBV10-2 and TRBJ1-2, with D possibly matching TRBD1 (6 bases). CDR3 length equals 16 residues. Germline V CDR1 and CDR2: WSHSY, SAAADI. V was clipped by 6 bases and J by 6 bases, with 23 bases between them. The CDR3 is CASSQSGGRGHDGYTF. In DNA form, the CDR3 reads TGCGCCAGCAGCCAATCTGGGGGCAGGGGACACGATGGCTACACCTTC.

In its sample, this clonotype was seen many times. This chain joins TRBV7-2 and TRBJ2-6, with TRBD1 as a possible D gene (6 bases). The CDR3 is made up of 19 amino acids. Per the germline V gene, CDR1 is SGHTA and CDR2 is FQGNSA. The ends were cut back, 8 bases at V and 4 bases at J, with 27 bases in the middle. CDR3 sequence reads: CASSQGAQGAHSGANVLTF. The DNA for the CDR3 is TGTGCCAGCTCCCAGGGAGCACAGGGAGCCCACAGCGGGGCCAACGTCCTGACTTTC.

The genes are TRBV15 and TRBJ1-2, with 7 bases fitting TRBD1. The CDR3 sequence is 15 residues long. V dropped 2 bases and J dropped 4; count of bases not matched to a gene: 7. CDR1 and CDR2 (germline): LNHNV, YYDKDF (reference sequence). CDR3 residues: CATSRTTGRAYGYTF. CDR3 bases: TGTGCCACCAGCAGAACGACAGGGAGGGCCTATGGCTACACCTTC.

Of note for this clonotype: A junction end diverges from the germline sequence, so it may reflect a read error. The chain carries TRBV10-3 and TRBJ2-6; D is ambiguous. The CDR3 has 14 amino acids. The germline V gene has CDR1 ENHRY and CDR2 SYGVKD. CDR3 bases: TGTGCCAGCAGTTACCTTCAGGGGGCCAACGTCCTGACTTTC. Its translation is CASSYLQGANVLTF.

The chain employs TRBV10-2 and TRBJ1-2; TRBD1 might be the D (6 bases). V lost 6 bases to trimming and J lost 2 bases, with 13 bases between them. The CDR3 extends over 14 amino acids. The germline V gene encodes CDR1 WSHSY and CDR2 SAAADI. CDR3 nucleotides: TGCGCCAGCAGGCCCCACCAGGGGAACTATGGCTACACCTTC. Protein product: CASRPHQGNYGYTF.

As to this clonotype: Since a much larger clone is just one base distant, this may be a read error. The genes are TRBV5-1 and TRBJ2-5, with 10 bases identical to TRBD1. The CDR3 is made up of 15 amino acids. Germline lookup yields CDR1 SGHRS and CDR2 YFSETQ. Unmatched junction bases numbered 7, after V lost 3 bases and J lost 5 bases. As DNA, the CDR3 is TGCGCCAGCAGCTCGGGACAGGGGACGATGGAGACCCAGTACTTC. Translation: CASSSGQGTMETQYF.

This clonotype was seen repeatedly, ten times or more. The rearrangement uses TRBV24-1 and TRBJ2-6, with 11 positions matching TRBD1. Germline V gives CDR1 KGHDR, CDR2 SFDVKD. The CDR3 is 16 residues long. V was clipped by 0 bases and J by 13 bases; unmatched bases: 7. The CDR3 loop is CATSDLGTGGLQVLTF. CDR3 nucleotides: TGTGCCACCAGTGATTTGGGGACAGGGGGTCTACAAGTCCTGACTTTC.

This clonotype was observed at least ten times. This chain uses TRBV4-2 with TRBJ2-5, with D perhaps matching TRBD2 (5 bases). The CDR3 consists of 16 residues. CDR1 and CDR2 from the germline V gene are LGHNA and YNFKEQ. The V and J ends lost 0 bases and 4 bases respectively, with 15 bases between them. Written as DNA, the CDR3 is TGTGCCAGCAGCCAAGATACGGGTCCCGAGGGAGAGACCCAGTACTTC. This gives the protein CASSQDTGPEGETQYF.

This clonotype has just a few counts. The V gene is TRBV10-3, the J gene TRBJ2-7; the D gene is possibly TRBD2 (6 bases). Germline CDR1 and CDR2: ENHRY and SYGVKD. Trimming removed 2 bases from V and 4 bases from J, with 15 bases in between. The CDR3 contains 15 residues. For the CDR3, the DNA is TGTGCCATCAGTGAGGGTAGCGGAGGGCCTTACGAGCAGTACTTC. This encodes CAISEGSGGPYEQYF.